The 22 T cell receptor beta chains in this list originate from one sample, sequenced in a study of blood T cell repertoires in COVID-19. The repertoire was sequenced with immunoSEQ multiplex PCR; TCRdb's copy has only in-frame clones and lacks some. In the table there are around 360,000 clones, approximately 87% of which are singletons. Material: PBMCs or T cells enriched from blood (not recorded which). The receptor source for this set is a man in his forties in a cohort exposed to, infected with or recovered from COVID-19 (not recorded which).

This clone has only a few counts. The chain has TRBV28 and TRBJ1-1; D call uncertain. Per the germline V gene, CDR1 is MDHEN and CDR2 is SYDVKM. Between the trimmed V and J ends, which lost 7 bases and 0 bases, there was a span of 6 bases. The CDR3 length is 12 residues. The CDR3 is CASTTMNTEAFF. CDR3 sequence (DNA): TGTGCCAGCACCACAATGAACACTGAAGCTTTCTTT.

The chain combines TRBV3-1 (or the pseudogene TRBV3-2) with TRBJ1-2; D not certain. V was trimmed by 2 bases and J by 6 bases, leaving 10 bases between them. Germline values: CDR1 LGHDT, CDR2 YNNKEL (reference sequence). The CDR3 totals 13 residues. CDR3 DNA sequence: TGTGCCAGCAGCCAATCTCGGGGAAATGGCTACACCTTC. Translated, it gives CASSQSRGNGYTF.

This clone was observed a few times. Other DNA sequences in the same sample also yield this CDR3. The gene calls are TRBV2 and TRBJ1-3; D gene ambiguous. CDR3 length: 14 residues. V lost 2 bases and J lost 1, with 6 bases in between. CDR1 and CDR2 from the germline V gene are SNHLY and FYNNEI. The CDR3 DNA reads TGTGCCAGCAGTGAATCAGGTTCTGGAAACACCATATATTTT. As protein: CASSESGSGNTIYF.

Here the CDR3 reads CASSYHGALDEKLFF. CDR3 sequence (DNA): TGTGCCAGCAGCTACCATGGGGCGCTTGATGAAAAACTGTTTTTT. The chain carries TRBV7-9 and TRBJ1-4; a weak D match, TRBD1 (5 bases). Germline loops: CDR1 SEHNR, CDR2 FQNEAQ (reference sequence). The CDR3 consists of 15 residues. V was shortened by 4 bases and J by 6 bases, with 15 bases between the two germline ends.

This clone was counted between two and nine times. The chain has TRBV5-6 and TRBJ2-1; perhaps TRBD1 as D (5 bases). Germline V gene lookup returns CDR1 SGHDT and CDR2 YYEEEE. The CDR3 has 12 residues. The germline V and J ends were trimmed by 2 bases and 10 bases, with 10 bases remaining between them. CDR3 region: CASSFTGREQFF. CDR3 DNA sequence: TGTGCCAGCAGCTTCACAGGTCGCGAGCAGTTCTTC.

This chain joins TRBV6-2 or TRBV6-3 and TRBJ2-4; 10 bases line up with TRBD2. CDR3 size: 18 residues. Trimming at V came to 5 bases and at J to 3 bases, leaving 13 bases not matched to a gene. CDR1 and CDR2 from the germline V gene are MNHEY and SVGEGT. The CDR3, as DNA: TGTGCCAGCAGTCCGGGACTAGCGATACCTAGAGTCAAAAACATTCAGTACTTC. This gives the protein CASSPGLAIPRVKNIQYF.

This clone is a singleton in its sample. This chain joins TRBV7-9 and TRBJ1-5; weak D call: TRBD1 (5 bases). This CDR3 spans 15 amino acids. The V end was cut by 4 bases, the J end by 2 bases, with 12 bases between. Germline lookup yields CDR1 SEHNR and CDR2 FQNEAQ (reference sequence). CDR3 residues: CASSYDSLGNQPQHF. CDR3 bases: TGTGCCAGCAGCTACGACAGTTTGGGCAATCAGCCCCAGCATTTT.

This chain links TRBV28 with TRBJ1-2, with unresolved D. CDR1 is MDHEN, CDR2 SYDVKM, per germline. The CDR3 consists of 13 residues. V lost 8 bases and J lost 4, with 14 bases in between. The DNA for the CDR3 is TGTGCCAGCCAAAACCTCGGGGTCTATGGCTACACCTTC. It is translated as CASQNLGVYGYTF.

V gene TRBV5-6 combines with J gene TRBJ1-6; D is uncertain. This CDR3 has 15 residues. The germline V gene has CDR1 SGHDT and CDR2 YYEEEE. V dropped 1 base and J dropped 9 bases, with 14 bases sitting between them. CDR3 in DNA: TGTGCCAGCAGCTTGAGAGGGTCGAGTAGTTCACCCCTCCACTTT. This sequence encodes CASSLRGSSSSPLHF. Supplemented by reference TRBV5-6 and TRBJ1-6, the full variable domain reads DAGVTQSPTHLIKTRGQQVTLRCSPKSGHDTVSWYQQALGQGPQFIFQYYEEEERQRGNFPDRFSGHQFPNYSSELNVNALLLGDSALYLCASSLRGSSSSPLHFGNGTRLTVT.

The genes are TRBV30 and TRBJ1-6; D gene uncertain. The length of the CDR3 is 13 residues. Germline CDR1 reads GTSNPN; CDR2 reads SVGIG (reference sequence). Between the trimmed V and J ends, which lost 4 bases and 10 bases, there was a span of 14 bases. The CDR3 DNA follows: TGTGCCTGGATGCCCGGGTTCCGCTCACCCCTCCACTTT. This codes for CAWMPGFRSPLHF.

V gene TRBV6-5 combines with J gene TRBJ2-1; D might be TRBD2 (6 bases). Germline CDR1 and CDR2: MNHEY and SVGAGI. CDR3 length equals 12 residues. Trimming took off 10 bases at V and 7 bases at J, with 14 bases between the two ends. The CDR3 region is CAILGDLNEQFF. CDR3 sequence (DNA): TGTGCCATCCTCGGGGACTTAAATGAGCAGTTCTTC.

The sample holds a few counts of this clone. The rearrangement uses TRBV18 and TRBJ2-7, with 8 nucleotides matching TRBD1. Germline CDR1 KGHSH, CDR2 LQKENI. CDR3 size: 16 residues. Germline trimming cut 1 base from V and 5 bases from J; bases unmatched to any gene: 10. This CDR3 is CASSPRAVTGVDEQYF. The CDR3 DNA reads as TGTGCCAGCTCACCACGGGCAGTGACAGGGGTGGACGAGCAGTACTTC.

Comment on this clone: This may stem from a read error, because a much larger clone lies one nucleotide away. The genes are TRBV7-8 and TRBJ2-7, with D maybe TRBD2 (6 bases). The CDR3 runs to 13 residues. V was trimmed by 0 bases and J by 4 bases, leaving 7 bases between them. The germline V gene has CDR1 SGHVS and CDR2 FQNEAQ. The CDR3 region has the DNA TGTGCCAGCAGCTTAGCTGGAGGGTACGAGCAGTACTTC. Its translation: CASSLAGGYEQYF.

This chain uses TRBV11-1 with TRBJ2-2; D perhaps matches TRBD2 (5 bases). With 7 bases removed from V and 3 bases from J, the gap between germline ends came to 12 bases. Germline-derived CDR1 and CDR2 are SGHAT and FQDESV (reference sequence). CDR3 size: 14 residues. The CDR3 DNA sequence: TGTGCCAGCACCGTGGAGGCATACACCGGGGAGCTGTTTTTT. It is translated as CASTVEAYTGELFF.

The V and J genes are TRBV27 and TRBJ2-2; no clear D gene. This CDR3 comprises 15 residues. V shed 7 bases and J shed 0 bases, with 12 bases lying between them. From germline, CDR1 is MNHEY and CDR2 SMNVEV (reference sequence). The CDR3 sequence: CASTHAVSNTGELFF. In DNA form, the CDR3 reads TGTGCCAGCACCCACGCAGTATCGAACACCGGGGAGCTGTTTTTT.

CDR3 sequence (DNA): TGCGCCTCCACGACTAGCGGGAAGTACAATGAGCAGTTCTTC. It encodes CASTTSGKYNEQFF. The chain joins TRBV23-1 to TRBJ2-1; 11 nucleotides match TRBD2. TRBV23-1 qualifies as an ORF whose function is uncertain. V dropped 11 bases and J dropped 4; count of bases not matched to a gene: 7. This CDR3 comprises 14 residues.

This sequence joins TRBV10-3 and TRBJ2-7, with unresolved D. CDR1 is ENHRY and CDR2 is SYGVKD in the germline V gene. The CDR3 has 13 amino acids. Trimming left V 3 bases short and J 1 base short, with 7 bases between. CDR3 coding DNA: TGTGCCATCAGTGAATTACTATCCTACGAGCAGTACTTC. Protein: CAISELLSYEQYF.

This chain links TRBV5-4 with TRBJ2-3; TRBD1 matches at 10 bases. This CDR3 is 15 amino acids long. The V segment lost 2 bases and the J segment 3 bases; nucleotides outside the gene matches: 3. Germline CDR1 is SGHNT and CDR2 is YYREEE (reference sequence). The CDR3 sequence is CASSFWTGGTDTQYF. The CDR3 bases are TGTGCCAGCAGCTTTTGGACAGGGGGGACAGATACGCAGTATTTT. The variable domain in full, with the rest retrieved from reference TRBV5-4 and TRBJ2-3, is ETGVTQSPTHLIKTRGQQVTLRCSSQSGHNTVSWYQQALGQGPQFIFQYYREEENGRGNFPPRFSGLQFPNYSSELNVNALELDDSALYLCASSFWTGGTDTQYFGPGTRLTVL.

The V and J genes are TRBV28 and TRBJ1-4, with a weak D call TRBD1 (5 bases). Trimming stripped 8 bases from V and 4 bases from J, with 8 bases between. This CDR3 contains 12 residues. Germline V gives CDR1 MDHEN, CDR2 SYDVKM. The CDR3 DNA follows: TGTGCCAGCCGGGGGGTTAATGAAAAACTGTTTTTT. Amino acids: CASRGVNEKLFF.

Remarks on this clone: The junction departs from germline at one end; a sequencing error may be responsible. V gene TRBV6-5 combines with J gene TRBJ1-2; 12 bases agree with TRBD1. The CDR3 extends over 12 amino acids. Per the germline V gene, CDR1 is MNHEY and CDR2 is SVGAGI. The CDR3, as DNA: TGTGCCAGCAGTAATCCGGGACAGGGGGCCCACTTC. Translated, it gives CASSNPGQGAHF.

The V gene is TRBV5-1, the J gene TRBJ2-7, with 7 bases aligning to TRBD2. This CDR3 spans 15 amino acids. The V segment lost 2 bases and the J segment 0 bases; nucleotides outside the gene matches: 5. CDR1 and CDR2 from the germline V gene are SGHRS and YFSETQ. CDR3 region: CASSFASGGSYEQYF. The CDR3 coding sequence is TGCGCCAGCAGCTTTGCTAGCGGAGGCTCCTACGAGCAGTACTTC.

V usage is TRBV6-6 and J usage is TRBJ2-2; TRBD2 matches 10 bases. The CDR3 covers 17 residues. The junction had 10 bases not matched to a gene; V was cut back by 5 bases and J by 4 bases. The germline gives CDR1 MNHNY, CDR2 SVGAGI (reference sequence). The CDR3, as DNA: TGTGCCAGCAGTCCCTGGATAGCGGGAGGCGCCACCGGGGAGCTGTTTTTT. Protein sequence: CASSPWIAGGATGELFF.